This is a list of T cell receptor beta chains from one sample in a study of metastatic and nonmetastatic thyroid tumors. TCRdb redid the clone calls on the PCR reads using MiXCR. This sample has about 4,000 clones, with under 25% found just once. What was sequenced was tumor tissue. These receptors were taken from a female donor with papillary thyroid cancer or a benign thyroid nodule (not recorded which). Some clones in this sample may be carry-over from other donors' samples. Each CDR3 is given with its conserved first and last residue. The D gene is left open where the match is weak. The size field is filled for only some rows; it gives once, few, many or a size class.

size	D	V	J	CDR3	DNA
few	-	TRBV27	TRBJ1-2	CASRKGRHTYGYTF	TGTGCCAGCAGGAAAGGACGGCACACCTATGGCTACACCTTC
-	TRBD1	TRBV7-3	TRBJ1-2	CASSLQGAYGYTF	TGTGCCAGCAGCCTACAGGGGGCCTATGGCTACACCTTC
-	TRBD2	TRBV9	TRBJ2-3	CASSVEGGRSGTQYF	TGTGCCAGCAGCGTAGAGGGCGGGAGATCAGGTACGCAGTATTTT
large	-	TRBV24-1	TRBJ2-1	CATSDLTGDDNEQFF	TGTGCCACCAGTGATTTGACGGGAGACGACAATGAGCAGTTCTTC
medium-sized	-	TRBV20-1	TRBJ1-3	CSAPSGWENTIYF	TGCAGTGCCCCGTCTGGGTGGGAAAACACCATATATTTT
medium-sized	-	TRBV4-1	TRBJ2-7	CASSQTFTGVWYEQYF	TGCGCCAGCAGCCAAACCTTTACGGGAGTTTGGTACGAGCAGTACTTC
-	-	TRBV20-1	TRBJ2-7	CSARDGEGIPYEQYF	TGCAGTGCTAGAGATGGTGAGGGTATTCCCTACGAGCAGTACTTC
medium-sized	-	TRBV20-1	TRBJ2-3	CSAGDRSLSTDTQYF	TGCAGTGCTGGCGACAGATCTCTTAGCACAGATACGCAGTATTTT
medium-sized	-	TRBV30	TRBJ1-5	CAWSWGAHSNQPQHF	TGTGCCTGGTCCTGGGGTGCCCATAGCAATCAGCCCCAGCATTTT
large	-	TRBV28	TRBJ1-5	CASSLGGGGQPQHF	TGTGCCAGCAGTCTAGGGGGAGGGGGTCAGCCCCAGCATTTT
-	-	TRBV6-2/TRBV6-3	TRBJ2-5	CASRADLYQETQYF	TGTGCCAGCAGGGCCGACTTGTACCAAGAGACCCAGTACTTC
-	-	TRBV19	TRBJ1-5	CASTTENQPQHF	TGTGCCAGTACCACAGAAAATCAGCCCCAGCATTTT
-	TRBD1	TRBV20-1	TRBJ1-3	CSARRTGGGGNTIYF	TGCAGTGCAAGAAGGACAGGGGGGGGAGGAAACACCATATATTTT
few	TRBD1	TRBV6-4	TRBJ2-1	CAVRRDRADNEQFF	TGTGCCGTTCGCCGGGACAGGGCTGACAATGAGCAGTTCTTC
-	TRBD1	TRBV28	TRBJ1-1	CASRTTGGLMNTEAFF	TGTGCCAGCAGGACTACAGGGGGCCTCATGAACACTGAAGCTTTCTTT
-	TRBD1	TRBV28	TRBJ2-7	CASSLSGQGDKTYEQYF	TGTGCCAGCAGTTTATCTGGACAGGGAGACAAGACCTACGAGCAGTACTTC
-	-	TRBV20-1	TRBJ2-7	CSATPGSTYEQYF	TGCAGTGCCACCCCGGGCAGCACCTACGAGCAGTACTTC
-	TRBD1	TRBV19	TRBJ2-2	CASSPGTADTGELFF	TGTGCCAGTAGTCCCGGGACAGCTGACACCGGGGAGCTGTTTTTT
-	-	TRBV5-1	TRBJ2-7	CASSPIGKGSRDEQYF	TGCGCCAGCAGCCCCATTGGTAAGGGCTCTAGGGACGAGCAGTACTTC
-	TRBD2	TRBV19	TRBJ2-1	CASSRVAGYYNEQFF	TGTGCCAGTAGTAGGGTAGCGGGGTACTACAATGAGCAGTTCTTC
few	-	TRBV27	TRBJ2-2	CASSSFGRGPGELFF	TGTGCCAGCAGCTCTTTCGGGAGGGGGCCCGGGGAGCTGTTTTTT
once	TRBD1	TRBV11-3	TRBJ2-2	CASSPGGQGASGELFF	TGTGCCAGCAGCCCCGGTGGACAGGGGGCTTCCGGGGAGCTGTTTTTT
few	TRBD1	TRBV6-1	TRBJ2-7	CASSSTGSVHEQYF	TGTGCCAGCAGTTCGACAGGGTCAGTCCACGAGCAGTACTTC
-	TRBD2	TRBV5-1	TRBJ2-2	CASSSGLANTGELFF	TGCGCCAGCAGCTCCGGACTAGCGAACACCGGGGAGCTGTTTTTT
-	-	TRBV27	TRBJ2-7	CASSLRGVGDEQYF	TGTGCCAGCAGTTTAAGAGGGGTGGGAGACGAGCAGTACTTC
-	TRBD2	TRBV9	TRBJ2-5	CASSAELAGGVETQYF	TGTGCCAGCAGCGCCGAACTAGCGGGAGGAGTAGAGACCCAGTACTTC
few	TRBD1	TRBV6-4	TRBJ2-7	CASSVWTGKSDEQYF	TGTGCCAGCAGTGTTTGGACAGGGAAAAGCGACGAGCAGTACTTC
-	TRBD1	TRBV28	TRBJ1-2	CASSLVQGGNYGYTF	TGTGCCAGCAGTTTGGTACAGGGGGGTAACTATGGCTACACCTTC
few	TRBD1	TRBV6-1	TRBJ2-6	CASSETGGSGANVLTF	TGTGCCAGCAGTGAAACAGGGGGCTCTGGGGCCAACGTCCTGACTTTC
medium-sized	-	TRBV5-1	TRBJ1-1	CASSLDVSGLEAFF	TGCGCCAGCAGCTTGGATGTATCGGGTCTAGAAGCTTTCTTT
-	TRBD1	TRBV20-1	TRBJ1-2	CRVEKPDRGFMAYGYTF	TGCAGGGTCGAGAAACCGGACAGGGGGTTTATGGCCTATGGCTACACCTTC
few	TRBD2	TRBV3-1	TRBJ2-1	CASSQDPVSGGGYNEQFF	TGTGCCAGCAGCCAAGACCCAGTTAGCGGGGGGGGCTACAATGAGCAGTTCTTC
many	TRBD1	TRBV6-1	TRBJ1-2	CASSFQTGTIYGYTF	TGTGCCAGCAGTTTCCAGACAGGGACAATCTATGGCTACACCTTC
few	-	TRBV9	TRBJ2-2	CASSLQGGRTGELFF	TGTGCCAGCAGCTTGCAGGGGGGTCGCACCGGGGAGCTGTTTTTT
-	-	TRBV4-1	TRBJ2-2	CASSQGTANTGELFF	TGCGCCAGCAGCCAAGGGACAGCGAACACCGGGGAGCTGTTTTTT
medium-sized	-	TRBV11-2	TRBJ2-2	CASSRTGFTGELFF	TGTGCCAGCAGCCGCACAGGATTTACCGGGGAGCTGTTTTTT
many	TRBD1	TRBV28	TRBJ1-6	CASSQDRGETNSPLHF	TGTGCCAGCAGCCAAGACAGGGGAGAGACCAATTCACCCCTCCACTTT
-	-	TRBV7-2	TRBJ2-5	CASSLDQGGETQYF	TGTGCCAGCAGCTTAGATCAGGGGGGAGAGACCCAGTACTTC
medium-sized	TRBD2	TRBV7-9	TRBJ2-5	CASSPSGMSIGTQYF	TGTGCCAGCAGCCCGAGCGGGATGTCAATCGGGACCCAGTACTTC